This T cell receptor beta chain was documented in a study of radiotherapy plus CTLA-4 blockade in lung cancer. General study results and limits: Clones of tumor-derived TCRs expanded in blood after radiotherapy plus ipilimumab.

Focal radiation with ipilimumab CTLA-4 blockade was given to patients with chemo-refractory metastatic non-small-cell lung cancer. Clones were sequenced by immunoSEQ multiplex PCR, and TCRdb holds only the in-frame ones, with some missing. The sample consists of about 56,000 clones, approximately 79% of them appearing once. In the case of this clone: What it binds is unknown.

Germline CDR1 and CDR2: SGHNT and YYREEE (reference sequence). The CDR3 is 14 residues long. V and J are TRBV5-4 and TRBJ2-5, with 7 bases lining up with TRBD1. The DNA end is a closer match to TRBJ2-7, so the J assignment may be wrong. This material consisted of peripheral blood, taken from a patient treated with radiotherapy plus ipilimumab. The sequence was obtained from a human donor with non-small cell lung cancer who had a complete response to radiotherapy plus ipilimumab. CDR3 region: CASSSRTGLYEQYF. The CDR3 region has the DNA TGTGCCAGCAGCTCTAGGACAGGACTCTACGAGCAGTACTTC.